The entry below describes one T cell receptor beta chain. Study processing details: Amplification of reference gene primers was used by the study to estimate nucleated cell counts. Sequenced by immunoSEQ multiplex PCR; TCRdb stores in-frame clones only, minus some. D and trimming come from the DNA, and the V and J calls and clone size come from that table. The sample has about 320,000 clones, approximately 85% seen once. The data derive from a study of blood T cell repertoires in COVID-19. In the study overall: PBMCs, B-cell-depleted T cells, or T cells provided the cDNA or gDNA that made up the material.

Trimming removed 0 bases at V and 1 base at J, with 10 bases between. Germline V CDR1 and CDR2: SGHRS, YFSETQ. CDR3 length equals 15 residues. Material: peripheral blood. The TCR comes from a human donor in a cohort sampled during active COVID-19. The V call is TRBV5-1, the J call TRBJ1-1; D gene uncertain. This CDR3 is CASSLAPGWNTEAFF. The CDR3 DNA is TGCGCCAGCAGCTTGGCGCCGGGGTGGAACACTGAAGCTTTCTTT.